This T cell receptor beta chain is drawn from a study of T cells in Graves' hyperthyroidism and ophthalmopathy. Disease duration under 2 months; hyperthyroidism patients were aged 18 to 65. Amplified regions were TCR beta CDR3 sequences from RNA transcripts. The HTBI primer set was used in a first-round RT-PCR of the TCR CDR3. TCRdb used MiXCR to reprocess the multiplex PCR reads, holding one entry per CDR3 protein. The data hold roughly 380,000 distinct CDR3 sequences, with approximately 13% observed a single time. About this clonotype itself: Its antigen remains unidentified.

Points from the study as a whole: Model-based prediction identified ophthalmopathy a median about 6.8 months prior to its onset.

Looked up from germline, CDR1 is MGHRA and CDR2 is YSYEKL. Losses at the gene ends were 2 bases for V and 4 bases for J; bases not matched to a gene: 4. The CDR3 totals 15 residues. The V and J genes are TRBV4-1 and TRBJ1-5; 8 bases map to TRBD1. Sequencing was performed on blood. This TCR was recovered from a man aged 25-45 years with Graves' hyperthyroidism that later progressed to Graves' ophthalmopathy. This CDR3 is CASSQQGAWNQPQHF. CDR3 nucleotide sequence: TGCGCCAGCAGCCAACAGGGGGCTTGGAATCAGCCCCAGCATTTT.